This note documents a single T cell receptor beta chain sequence. Its antigen is unknown. A junction boundary mismatches the germline segment, possibly from a read error. PCR was performed a second time for roughly 6 to 12 cycles using a sample-barcoded 5' primer and a J-beta primer mix. TCRdb redid the calling of the 5' RACE reads with MiXCR, one entry per CDR3 protein. The profile shows some 880,000 distinct CDR3 sequences, under 40% of them singletons. The sample originates from a study of blood T cells in healthy people across ages. Study-level points and caveats: Per-million-T-cell TCR beta diversity fell roughly linearly with age. Naive T cell percentage strongly correlated with TCR beta diversity.

This TCR was recovered from a man aged 18 to 29 in good health. Material: blood.

For the CDR3, the DNA is TGTGTCAGCAGCTCTCCTGGGGGGCCAACCTACAATGAGCAGTTCTTC. The encoded protein is CVSSSPGGPTYNEQFF. V usage is TRBV7-3 and J usage is TRBJ2-1, with D possibly being TRBD1 or TRBD2 (6 bases each). The V gene's germline CDR1 is SGHTA and CDR2 FQGTGA. The CDR3 is 16 residues long.